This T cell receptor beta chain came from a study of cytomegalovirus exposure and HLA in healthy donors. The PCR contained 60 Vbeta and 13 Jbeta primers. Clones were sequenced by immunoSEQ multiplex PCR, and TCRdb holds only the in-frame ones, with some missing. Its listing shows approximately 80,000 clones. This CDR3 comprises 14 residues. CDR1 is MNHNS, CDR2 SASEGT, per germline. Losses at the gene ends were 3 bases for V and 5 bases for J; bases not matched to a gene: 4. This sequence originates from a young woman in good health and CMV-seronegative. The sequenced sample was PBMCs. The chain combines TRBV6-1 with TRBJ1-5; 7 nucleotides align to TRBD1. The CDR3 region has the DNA TGTGCCAGCAGTGAGACAGGGAGGTATCAGCCCCAGCATTTT. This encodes CASSETGRYQPQHF.